A single sample is the source of the 30 T cell receptor beta chains below, sequenced in a study of OX40 agonist ivuxolimab in advanced cancers. TCRdb's copy holds only in-frame clones and misses some; the assay was immunoSEQ multiplex PCR. The sample includes 41,000 or so clones, around 80% of them seen just once. The sequences come from CD4+ or CD8+ T cells sorted from blood, collected in a trial of the OX40 agonist ivuxolimab. These receptor sequences come from an adult with an advanced solid tumor such as melanoma, head and neck, liver or kidney cancer.

The gene calls are TRBV27 and TRBJ1-4, with a weak D call TRBD1 (6 bases). Germline CDR1 reads MNHEY; CDR2 reads SMNVEV (reference sequence). V lost 0 bases and J lost 8, with 10 bases in between. The length of the CDR3 is 14 residues. The CDR3 region is CASSLSGTFEKLFF. The CDR3 nucleotides read TGTGCCAGCAGTTTATCCGGGACATTCGAAAAACTGTTTTTT.

This chain joins TRBV5-4 and TRBJ2-7; no definite D call. The CDR3 totals 14 residues. The V gene lost 0 bases and the J gene lost 2 bases, with 9 bases spanning the gap. CDR1 is SGHNT, CDR2 YYREEE, per germline (reference sequence). Here the CDR3 DNA reads TGTGCCAGCAGCTTGGTACAGATCCCCTACGAGCAGTACTTC. Residues: CASSLVQIPYEQYF.

V and J are TRBV19 and TRBJ1-2; D perhaps matches TRBD1 (6 bases). This CDR3 spans 15 amino acids. Between the trimmed V and J ends, which lost 4 bases and 4 bases, there was a span of 16 bases. Germline V lookup: CDR1 LNHDA, CDR2 SQIVND (reference sequence). CDR3 sequence (DNA): TGTGCCAGTAGTAACCAGGGGCGAGCCTCCTATGGCTACACCTTC. Translated, it gives CASSNQGRASYGYTF.

CDR3 sequence (DNA): TGTGCCAGCAGCCTACTAGCGGGGGCCAGCTATAGCACAGATACGCAGTATTTT. This gives the protein CASSLLAGASYSTDTQYF. The chain is built from TRBV7-2 and TRBJ2-3; 11 bases are shared with TRBD2. The CDR3 has 18 residues. V shed 5 bases, J shed 0 bases, and the junction held 10 bases outside the gene matches. The V gene's germline CDR1 is SGHTA and CDR2 FQGNSA.

CDR3 in amino acids: CASSGSGTTTDTQYF. DNA for the CDR3: TGTGCCAGCAGCGGTAGCGGGACTACTACAGATACGCAGTATTTT. The chain links TRBV11-1 to TRBJ2-3; 8 nucleotides line up with TRBD2. The germline V gene encodes CDR1 SGHAT and CDR2 FQDESV (reference sequence). J gave up 3 bases and V 5 bases, and 7 bases lay outside the gene matches. The CDR3 has 15 amino acids.

The chain uses TRBV11-2 and TRBJ2-7; D is perhaps TRBD2 (5 bases). The CDR3 sequence is 15 residues long. The V and J ends lost 4 bases and 3 bases respectively, with 16 bases between them. CDR1 is SGHAT, CDR2 FQNNGV, per germline. DNA of the CDR3: TGTGCCAGCAGCTCCGGACCAGACTATTACTACGAGCAGTACTTC. As protein: CASSSGPDYYYEQYF.

The chain links TRBV11-1 to TRBJ1-1; D is ambiguous. The CDR3 runs 13 residues. The V gene lost 5 bases and the J gene lost 2 bases, with 9 bases spanning the gap. Germline CDR1 reads SGHAT; CDR2 reads FQDESV (reference sequence). In DNA form, the CDR3 reads TGTGCCAGCAGCCAGCAGACTAACACTGAAGCTTTCTTT. Translated: CASSQQTNTEAFF.

V is TRBV5-1 and J is TRBJ2-6; unclear D gene. In germline, CDR1 is SGHRS, CDR2 YFSETQ. Trimming removed 2 bases at V and 2 bases at J, with 8 bases between. The CDR3 is made up of 15 amino acids. The CDR3 nucleotides are TGCGCCAGCAGCTTATCGTTCCCTGGGGCCAACGTCCTGACTTTC. This gives the protein CASSLSFPGANVLTF.

The chain combines TRBV6-5 with TRBJ1-1, with D perhaps matching TRBD1 (5 bases). The CDR3 contains 15 residues. CDR1 MNHEY and CDR2 SVGAGI come from the germline V gene. Trimming removed 6 bases at V and 0 bases at J, with 14 bases between. The CDR3 here is CASSPSGGVNTEAFF. Here the CDR3 DNA reads TGTGCCAGCAGCCCCTCTGGAGGGGTGAACACTGAAGCTTTCTTT.

This chain links TRBV19 with TRBJ1-2, with unresolved D. V lost 3 bases and J lost 4, with 9 bases in between. The CDR3 has 13 residues. The germline gives CDR1 LNHDA, CDR2 SQIVND (reference sequence). CDR3 DNA sequence: TGTGCCAGTAGTATTGAGTCGTCCTATGGCTACACCTTC. This translates into CASSIESSYGYTF.

This clone was counted only a few times. This chain connects TRBV5-4 to TRBJ1-4; D is unresolved. The CDR3 runs 16 residues. V dropped 0 bases and J dropped 0 bases, with 9 bases sitting between them. Germline lookup yields CDR1 SGHNT and CDR2 YYREEE (reference sequence). CDR3: CASSLGTWATNEKLFF. The CDR3 nucleotides are TGTGCCAGCAGCTTGGGGACCTGGGCAACTAATGAAAAACTGTTTTTT. The variable domain in full, completed from reference TRBV5-4 and TRBJ1-4, reads ETGVTQSPTHLIKTRGQQVTLRCSSQSGHNTVSWYQQALGQGPQFIFQYYREEENGRGNFPPRFSGLQFPNYSSELNVNALELDDSALYLCASSLGTWATNEKLFFGSGTQLSVL.

V is TRBV5-1 and J is TRBJ1-3; TRBD1 aligns across 7 bases. J gave up 7 bases and V 3 bases, and 4 bases lay outside the gene matches. The CDR3 has 13 amino acids. CDR1 SGHRS and CDR2 YFSETQ come from the germline V gene. The CDR3 coding sequence is TGCGCCAGCAGCTCACCACAGGGGAACACCATATATTTT. This gives the protein CASSSPQGNTIYF.

In the case of this clone: Other DNA sequences in the sample encode the same CDR3. The V call is TRBV7-2, the J call TRBJ1-2, with no clear D. V lost 0 bases and J 8 bases, leaving 7 bases between the germline ends. The germline V gene has CDR1 SGHTA and CDR2 FQGNSA. The CDR3 is 12 amino acids. The CDR3 DNA reads as TGTGCCAGCAGCTTAGCTTTGGGAGGCTACACCTTC. Residues: CASSLALGGYTF.

This chain connects TRBV7-9 to TRBJ1-1, with D possibly being TRBD1 (5 bases). The CDR3 runs 16 residues. V was cut by 3 bases and J by 0 bases, with 14 bases left in between. Germline loops: CDR1 SEHNR, CDR2 FQNEAQ (reference sequence). The CDR3 here is CASSFGQGLLNTEAFF. The DNA of the CDR3 is TGTGCCAGCAGCTTCGGGCAGGGTCTCCTGAACACTGAAGCTTTCTTT.

V gene TRBV6-1 combines with J gene TRBJ2-7, with 9 bases that match TRBD2. CDR3 length equals 15 residues. Germline lookup yields CDR1 MNHNS and CDR2 SASEGT. J lost 6 bases, V lost 0 bases, and 6 bases had no gene match. CDR3 coding DNA: TGTGCCAGCAGTGAAGCCTTCGCGGGGGGGACCGAGCAGTACTTC. Translating gives CASSEAFAGGTEQYF.

This clone showed up just a few times. The chain employs TRBV7-9 and TRBJ2-7; 7 nucleotides line up with TRBD1. CDR1 is SEHNR and CDR2 is FQNEAQ in the germline V gene (reference sequence). Trimming took 5 bases from V and 4 from J; bases not matched to a gene: 5. The CDR3 is 13 amino acids. The CDR3 region has the DNA TGTGCCAGCAGCGCCCCCAGGGGGTACGAGCAGTACTTC. It specifies CASSAPRGYEQYF. The full variable domain, with the rest looked up from reference TRBV7-9 and TRBJ2-7, is DTGVSQNPRHKITKRGQNVTFRCDPISEHNRLYWYRQTLGQGPEFLTYFQNEAQLEKSRLLSDRFSAERPKGSFSTLEIQRTEQGDSAMYLCASSAPRGYEQYFGPGTRLTVT.

CDR3 sequence (DNA): TGCGCCAGCAGTGAGATAGCGGGGGATACGCAGTATTTT. Encoded protein: CASSEIAGDTQYF. This chain connects TRBV10-2 to TRBJ2-3; TRBD2 matches 8 bases. Germline loops: CDR1 WSHSY, CDR2 SAAADI. J was trimmed by 6 bases and V by 2 bases; bases with no gene match: 1. The CDR3 spans 13 residues.

CDR3 protein: CASSHGQPNTEAFF. CDR3 coding DNA: TGTGCCAGCAGCCATGGACAGCCGAACACTGAAGCTTTCTTT. This chain links TRBV7-3 with TRBJ1-1, with a tentative D call TRBD1 (6 bases). The germline gives CDR1 SGHTA, CDR2 FQGTGA. Trimming took off 5 bases at V and 1 base at J, with 11 bases between the two ends. The CDR3 loop spans 14 amino acids.

This chain connects TRBV6-5 to TRBJ1-2, with 7 bases aligning to TRBD1. CDR1 and CDR2 from the germline V gene are MNHEY and SVGAGI. The CDR3 spans 14 residues. V lost 6 bases, J lost 6 bases, and 10 bases stayed unmatched. The chain's CDR3 is CASRLQGGFDGYTF. The CDR3, as DNA: TGTGCCAGCAGACTCCAGGGGGGATTTGATGGCTACACCTTC.

This clone was seen a handful of times. This rearrangement joins TRBV7-2 to TRBJ2-7, with 7 bases lining up with TRBD2. Germline trimming cut 6 bases from V and 3 bases from J; bases unmatched to any gene: 5. Germline CDR1 is SGHTA and CDR2 is FQGNSA. The length of the CDR3 is 13 residues. For the CDR3, the DNA is TGTGCCAGCAGGCCTAGCGGAGACTACGAGCAGTACTTC. Translating it yields CASRPSGDYEQYF.

J is TRBJ2-7 and V is TRBV25-1; D is possibly TRBD1 or TRBD2 (5 bases each). CDR3 length equals 14 residues. Germline V lookup: CDR1 MGHDK, CDR2 SYGVNS. The V and J ends lost 6 bases and 6 bases respectively, with 18 bases between them. For the CDR3, the DNA is TGTGCCAGCAGAAGGGACCCCCCGGGCTCCGAGCAGTACTTC. Its translation: CASRRDPPGSEQYF.

This chain connects TRBV5-1 to TRBJ2-1; D perhaps matches TRBD2 (6 bases). V shed 0 bases and J shed 8 bases, with 15 bases lying between them. The CDR3 has 15 residues. CDR1 SGHRS and CDR2 YFSETQ come from the germline V gene. The CDR3 nucleotides are TGCGCCAGCAGCTTGGAAGGGGCGGGGAAGGATGAGCAGTTCTTC. It encodes CASSLEGAGKDEQFF.

The genes are TRBV15 and TRBJ2-1; D unclear. V lost 1 base to trimming and J lost 9 bases, with 10 bases between them. This CDR3 is built from 13 residues. Per germline, CDR1 LNHNV and CDR2 YYDKDF (reference sequence). The CDR3 region has the DNA TGTGCCACCAGCAGAGGCTTAGAATCTGAGCAGTTCTTC. Its protein is CATSRGLESEQFF.

The chain has TRBV4-3 and TRBJ1-3, with D possibly being TRBD1 (5 bases). Trimming cost V 3 bases and J 1 base, with 16 bases left between them. Germline assignment: CDR1 LGHNA and CDR2 YSLEER. The CDR3 runs 17 residues. In DNA form, the CDR3 reads TGCGCCAGCAGCCAGGGCGCAGGGAGGTCTTCTGGAAACACCATATATTTT. The encoded protein is CASSQGAGRSSGNTIYF.

V is TRBV9 and J is TRBJ2-4; tentatively, D is TRBD2 (7 bases). Germline V gives CDR1 SGDLS, CDR2 YYNGEE. CDR3 size: 13 residues. Trimming took 3 bases from V and 10 from J, leaving 14 bases between them. CDR3 in amino acids: CASSAGGGRIQYF. DNA of the CDR3: TGTGCCAGCAGCGCGGGCGGGGGCCGGATTCAGTACTTC.

The chain carries TRBV11-2 and TRBJ2-3; possibly TRBD1 for D (5 bases). The CDR3 has 16 residues. Germline V gene sequence: CDR1 SGHAT, CDR2 FQNNGV. Trimming took 3 bases from V and 0 from J, leaving 13 bases between them. The CDR3 here is CASSFPNDSSTDTQYF. CDR3 coding DNA: TGTGCCAGCAGCTTCCCAAACGACAGTAGCACAGATACGCAGTATTTT. Complete variable domain (other parts from reference TRBV11-2 and TRBJ2-3): EAGVAQSPRYKIIEKRQSVAFWCNPISGHATLYWYQQILGQGPKLLIQFQNNGVVDDSQLPKDRFSAERLKGVDSTLKIQPAKLEDSAVYLCASSFPNDSSTDTQYFGPGTRLTVL.

This rearrangement joins TRBV4-2 to TRBJ2-3; no clear D gene. The CDR3 is 12 residues long. The germline V and J ends were trimmed by 0 bases and 7 bases, with 5 bases remaining between them. CDR1 LGHNA and CDR2 YNFKEQ come from the germline V gene. The CDR3 coding sequence is TGTGCCAGCAGCCAAGATACCTATACGCAGTATTTT. As protein: CASSQDTYTQYF.

In its sample, this clone was seen a few times. The chain has TRBV7-9 and TRBJ1-2, with D tentatively TRBD1 (5 bases). CDR3 length: 13 amino acids. V was shortened by 0 bases and J by 5 bases, with 7 bases between the two germline ends. Germline V gene lookup returns CDR1 SEHNR and CDR2 FQNEAQ (reference sequence). The DNA of the CDR3 is TGTGCCAGCAGCTTAGCGGGGGTATATGGCTACACCTTC. Translating gives CASSLAGVYGYTF.

The CDR3: CAISESGSLLYNEQFF. The CDR3 region has the DNA TGTGCCATCAGTGAGTCGGGAAGCCTCTTGTACAATGAGCAGTTCTTC. The chain links TRBV10-3 to TRBJ2-1, with D unresolved. Trimming cost V 0 bases and J 4 bases, with 13 bases left between them. Germline CDR1 is ENHRY and CDR2 is SYGVKD. The length of the CDR3 is 16 residues.

This chain joins TRBV7-9 and TRBJ2-1, with 11 nucleotides matching TRBD2. The CDR3 is 17 amino acids. CDR1 SEHNR and CDR2 FQNEAQ come from the germline V gene (reference sequence). V gave up 5 bases and J gave up 7 bases; unmatched junction bases: 13. CDR3 in DNA: TGTGCCAGCAGCCCGCTAACTAGCGGGGGCTTTCGTAATGAGCAGTTCTTC. Translation: CASSPLTSGGFRNEQFF.